This T cell receptor beta chain was sequenced during a study of shared T cell receptors in the human thymus. Profiling relied on immunoSEQ multiplex PCR, and the TCRdb table lists in-frame clones only, not all of them. The top ten clones hold approximately 0.01% of a sample with approximately 730,000 clones, approximately 83% of them seen once. The same data also went into a second study, on human thymus T cells. That source notes: Thymus was obtained from resections taken during corrective heart surgery. Unrelated individuals had highly overlapping thymic repertoires, as reported in related research.

The sequence was obtained from a girl younger than two with a congenital heart defect. The sequenced sample consisted of thymocytes.

CDR3 sequence: CASRQGPEQFF. The CDR3 DNA reads TGTGCCAGCAGACAGGGGCCTGAGCAGTTCTTC. J is TRBJ2-1 and V is TRBV28; 7 nucleotides agree with TRBD1. This CDR3 spans 11 amino acids. The ends lost 6 bases at V and 9 bases at J; junction bases unmatched: 2. The germline V gene encodes CDR1 MDHEN and CDR2 SYDVKM.